A single sample gave rise to the 6 T cell receptor beta chains below, sequenced in a study of blood T cell repertoires in COVID-19. TCRdb's table, derived via immunoSEQ multiplex PCR, lists solely in-frame clones and lacks some. The sample has roughly 81,000 clones, around nine tenths seen once. The sample consisted of peripheral blood. These receptors came from a middle-aged man with acute or convalescent COVID-19.

The chain joins TRBV7-9 to TRBJ1-1; possible D gene TRBD1, 5 bases. Germline V gene sequence: CDR1 SEHNR, CDR2 FQNEAQ (reference sequence). V was pared by 1 base and J by 7 bases, with 13 bases between. The CDR3 covers 14 residues. CDR3 in amino acids: CASSLGGSTVEAFF. CDR3 nucleotide sequence: TGTGCCAGCAGCTTAGGGGGATCGACAGTTGAAGCTTTCTTT.

The V and J genes are TRBV27 and TRBJ2-5; the D gene is possibly TRBD2 (5 bases). Between the trimmed V and J ends, which lost 5 bases and 4 bases, there was a span of 14 bases. The CDR3 runs 14 residues. CDR1 and CDR2 from the germline V gene are MNHEY and SMNVEV (reference sequence). In nucleotides, the CDR3 is TGTGCCAGCAGTCCAACTAGAGGAGGAGAGACCCAGTACTTC. This encodes CASSPTRGGETQYF.

This chain links TRBV6-5 with TRBJ1-6; D call uncertain. Germline V CDR1 and CDR2: MNHEY, SVGAGI. There are 15 residues in the CDR3. V lost 7 bases and J 6 bases, leaving 16 bases between the germline ends. CDR3 bases: TGTGCCAGCACCCTCGGACGGGGAGGTAATTCACCCCTCCACTTT. Translated, it gives CASTLGRGGNSPLHF.

V and J are TRBV13 and TRBJ1-5; D gene ambiguous. CDR1 is PRHDT, CDR2 FYEKMQ, per germline (reference sequence). Trimming pared 0 bases from V and 5 bases from J, leaving 5 bases between. This CDR3 region has 13 residues. The CDR3 coding sequence is TGTGCCAGCAGCTTAGGCCCGGATCAGCCCCAGCATTTT. It translates to CASSLGPDQPQHF.

The chain is built from TRBV19 and TRBJ1-4; 8 bases are shared with TRBD1. There are 14 residues in the CDR3. Germline V lookup: CDR1 LNHDA, CDR2 SQIVND (reference sequence). J gave up 5 bases and V 5 bases, and 4 bases lay outside the gene matches. Here the CDR3 DNA reads TGTGCCAGTAGTCCCCGGACAGGGAATGAAAAACTGTTTTTT. This encodes CASSPRTGNEKLFF.

J is TRBJ2-5 and V is TRBV4-1, with 7 bases fitting TRBD1. V lost 0 bases, J lost 1 base, and 5 bases stayed unmatched. Germline V lookup: CDR1 MGHRA, CDR2 YSYEKL. This CDR3 is 16 amino acids long. The CDR3 sequence: CASSQEKTGRQETQYF. CDR3 nucleotide sequence: TGCGCCAGCAGCCAAGAGAAGACAGGGCGCCAAGAGACCCAGTACTTC.